These T cell receptor beta chains were read from a single sample in a study of OX40 agonist ivuxolimab in advanced cancers. Some clones are missing from TCRdb's copy, which holds only in-frame ones; the method was immunoSEQ multiplex PCR. The table shows about 40,000 clones, with around 88% occurring only once. Sequencing used CD4+ or CD8+ T cells sorted from blood, obtained in a trial of the OX40 agonist ivuxolimab. The source is an adult with an advanced solid tumor such as melanoma, head and neck, liver or kidney cancer. Both conserved end residues are part of each CDR3. A D gene is named only where the DNA matches it firmly. The size of a clone is reported for some rows only, either as once, few or many, or as a class for expanded clones.

J gene: TRBJ1-1; clone size: -; V gene: TRBV5-4; D gene: -; CDR3 protein: CASSLEFAGVNTEAFF; CDR3 DNA: TGTGCCAGCAGCTTGGAGTTCGCCGGTGTGAACACTGAAGCTTTCTTT
J gene: TRBJ1-3; clone size: -; V gene: TRBV9; D gene: TRBD1; CDR3 protein: CASSAWTGGSGNTIYF; CDR3 DNA: TGTGCCAGCAGCGCCTGGACAGGGGGCTCTGGAAACACCATATATTTT
J gene: TRBJ2-3; clone size: -; V gene: TRBV14; D gene: -; CDR3 protein: CASSQEAGYLADTQYF; CDR3 DNA: TGTGCCAGCAGCCAAGAAGCAGGGTATCTGGCAGATACGCAGTATTTT
J gene: TRBJ1-1; clone size: -; V gene: TRBV2; D gene: -; CDR3 protein: CVSLKGLTEAFF; CDR3 DNA: TGTGTGAGCCTGAAGGGGCTCACTGAAGCTTTCTTT
J gene: TRBJ2-1; clone size: -; V gene: TRBV27; D gene: -; CDR3 protein: CASSLSSHITQSSYNEQFF; CDR3 DNA: TGTGCCAGCAGTTTAAGCTCCCACATTACCCAGAGCTCCTACAATGAGCAGTTCTTC
J gene: TRBJ2-7; clone size: -; V gene: TRBV9; D gene: -; CDR3 protein: CASSAGTQLYEQYF; CDR3 DNA: TGTGCCAGCAGCGCCGGGACTCAACTCTACGAGCAGTACTTC
J gene: TRBJ2-7; clone size: -; V gene: TRBV7-9; D gene: -; CDR3 protein: CASSSSAGMRKYEQYF; CDR3 DNA: TGTGCCAGCAGCTCTTCGGCCGGGATGAGAAAGTACGAGCAGTACTTC
J gene: TRBJ2-3; clone size: medium-sized; V gene: TRBV2; D gene: TRBD2; CDR3 protein: CAEAGQISTDTQYF; CDR3 DNA: TGTGCCGAAGCGGGGCAGATAAGCACAGATACGCAGTATTTT
J gene: TRBJ1-4; clone size: -; V gene: TRBV27; D gene: TRBD1; CDR3 protein: CASSPWDSEKLFF; CDR3 DNA: TGTGCCAGCAGTCCCTGGGACAGTGAAAAACTGTTTTTT
J gene: TRBJ2-2; clone size: -; V gene: TRBV9; D gene: TRBD1; CDR3 protein: CASSPWDSTGELFF; CDR3 DNA: TGTGCCAGCAGCCCCTGGGACAGCACCGGGGAGCTGTTTTTT
J gene: TRBJ2-2; clone size: -; V gene: TRBV4-1; D gene: TRBD2; CDR3 protein: CASSQPGLAGELFF; CDR3 DNA: TGCGCCAGCAGCCAACCGGGACTAGCCGGGGAGCTGTTTTTT
J gene: TRBJ2-1; clone size: few; V gene: TRBV4-1; D gene: TRBD2; CDR3 protein: CASSQDTSASYNEQFF; CDR3 DNA: TGCGCCAGCAGCCAAGATACTAGCGCATCCTACAATGAGCAGTTCTTC
J gene: TRBJ2-7; clone size: -; V gene: TRBV4-2; D gene: TRBD2; CDR3 protein: CASSQSSSGPYEQYF; CDR3 DNA: TGTGCCAGCAGCCAAAGTTCTAGCGGCCCCTACGAGCAGTACTTC
J gene: TRBJ1-5; clone size: -; V gene: TRBV27; D gene: -; CDR3 protein: CASSLGQSNQPQHF; CDR3 DNA: TGTGCCAGCAGTTTGGGCCAGAGCAATCAGCCCCAGCATTTT
J gene: TRBJ2-3; clone size: -; V gene: TRBV19; D gene: -; CDR3 protein: CASGVTSTDTQYF; CDR3 DNA: TGTGCTTCGGGGGTGACTAGCACAGATACGCAGTATTTT
J gene: TRBJ2-7; clone size: -; V gene: TRBV27; D gene: TRBD2; CDR3 protein: CATEGLANEQYF; CDR3 DNA: TGTGCCACCGAGGGACTAGCGAACGAGCAGTACTTC